These 24 T cell receptor beta chains were all obtained from the same sample, sequenced in a study of cytomegalovirus exposure and HLA in healthy donors. The PCR ran on 60 Vbeta and 13 Jbeta primers. TCRdb's table, derived via immunoSEQ multiplex PCR, lists solely in-frame clones and lacks some. The sample has some 110,000 clones, 55% to 75% seen once. Specimen: PBMCs. All receptors come from a young man in good health and CMV-seropositive.

CDR3 protein: CASSVSQGSGYSYTF. The CDR3, as DNA: TGTGCCAGCAGCGTAAGTCAGGGGTCAGGTTATAGCTACACCTTC. This chain joins TRBV9 and TRBJ1-2; possible D gene TRBD1, 6 bases. The ends were cut back, 1 base at V and 9 bases at J, with 19 bases in the middle. The CDR3 is made up of 15 amino acids. CDR1 and CDR2 (germline): SGDLS, YYNGEE.

The chain recombines TRBV5-6 with TRBJ2-1, with D maybe TRBD1 (6 bases). V lost 0 bases and J 7 bases, leaving 8 bases between the germline ends. Germline lookup yields CDR1 SGHDT and CDR2 YYEEEE. The CDR3 runs 13 residues. In DNA, the CDR3 is TGTGCCAGCAGCTTGGACAGGGTAAATGAGCAGTTCTTC. This codes for CASSLDRVNEQFF.

In this sample, this clone turned up a few times. V and J are TRBV6-5 and TRBJ1-6; 7 nucleotides line up with TRBD1. From germline, CDR1 is MNHEY and CDR2 SVGAGI. The CDR3 spans 15 residues. Unmatched junction bases numbered 6, after V lost 4 bases and J lost 6 bases. The CDR3 nucleotides are TGTGCCAGCAGTTCCCGACGACAGGGTAATTCACCCCTCCACTTT. Its translation is CASSSRRQGNSPLHF.

This chain links TRBV27 with TRBJ1-1; D is perhaps TRBD1 (5 bases). CDR3 length: 14 residues. The germline CDR1 and CDR2 sequences are MNHEY and SMNVEV (reference sequence). Trimming took off 5 bases at V and 3 bases at J, with 13 bases between the two ends. The DNA for the CDR3 is TGTGCCAGCAGTGGAATGGGGGGGTACACTGAAGCTTTCTTT. Encoded protein: CASSGMGGYTEAFF.

The chain combines TRBV19 with TRBJ1-6; possible D gene TRBD1, 5 bases. Germline CDR1 reads LNHDA; CDR2 reads SQIVND (reference sequence). V shed 3 bases and J shed 10 bases, with 13 bases lying between them. The CDR3 has 14 amino acids. The chain's CDR3 is CASSITAGRSPLHF. Here the CDR3 DNA reads TGTGCCAGTAGTATCACGGCAGGGAGGTCACCCCTCCACTTT.

This clone occurred a few times. In DNA, the CDR3 is TGTGCGACCCGCACCGGGACTAGCGGGATCATCGAGCAGTACGTC. Translation: CATRTGTSGIIEQYV. The rearrangement joins TRBV21-1 to TRBJ2-7; the table names TRBD2, a call not compared with the DNA. TRBV21-1 is annotated as a pseudogene. This CDR3 comprises 15 residues.

This clone was recorded only once. V usage is TRBV11-2 and J usage is TRBJ1-4; weak D call: TRBD1 (6 bases). V was shortened by 2 bases and J by 8 bases, with 15 bases between the two germline ends. This CDR3 comprises 15 residues. Germline CDR1 is SGHAT and CDR2 is FQNNGV. The CDR3 coding sequence is TGTGCCAGCAGCTTAAGTCCGACAGGAAAGGAAAAACTGTTTTTT. It codes for CASSLSPTGKEKLFF.

The chain recombines TRBV7-2 with TRBJ2-1, with 13 positions matching TRBD2. Losses at the gene ends were 1 base for V and 7 bases for J; bases not matched to a gene: 1. This CDR3 spans 15 amino acids. Germline V CDR1 and CDR2: SGHTA, FQGNSA. This CDR3 is CASSLVGLAGNEQFF. The CDR3 DNA reads TGTGCCAGCAGCTTAGTGGGACTAGCGGGAAATGAGCAGTTCTTC. The whole variable domain, remainder taken from reference TRBV7-2 and TRBJ2-1, is GAGVSQSPSNKVTEKGKDVELRCDPISGHTALYWYRQSLGQGLEFLIYFQGNSAPDKSGLPSDRFSAERTGGSVSTLTIQRTQQEDSAVYLCASSLVGLAGNEQFFGPGTRLTVL.

Only a few counts were recorded for this clone. The rearrangement uses TRBV29-1 and TRBJ1-1, with D possibly TRBD1 on 6 matching bases. Germline lookup yields CDR1 SQVTM and CDR2 ANQGSEA. V was trimmed by 6 bases and J by 0 bases, leaving 11 bases between them. This CDR3 contains 13 residues. CDR3 DNA: TGCAGCGTCGTAGGACAGCTGAACACTGAAGCTTTCTTT. This sequence encodes CSVVGQLNTEAFF.

This clone was counted between two and nine times. The J gene is TRBJ2-2, the V gene TRBV7-9; 8 nucleotides match TRBD1. The junction had 17 bases not matched to a gene; V was cut back by 8 bases and J by 6 bases. There are 17 residues in the CDR3. The germline CDR1 and CDR2 sequences are SEHNR and FQNEAQ (reference sequence). The CDR3 loop reads CASWDSGGAGWSGELFF. In DNA form, the CDR3 reads TGTGCCAGCTGGGATTCAGGGGGCGCGGGATGGTCCGGGGAGCTGTTTTTT.

The chain is built from TRBV5-1 and TRBJ2-7, with TRBD2 matching 13 bases. The ends lost 2 bases at V and 2 bases at J; junction bases unmatched: 13. Germline-derived CDR1 and CDR2 are SGHRS and YFSETQ. This CDR3 comprises 19 residues. CDR3 nucleotides: TGCGCCAGCAGCTTCCCGACTAGCGGGGGGTCCGGGACAACCTACGAGCAGTACTTC. Its translation: CASSFPTSGGSGTTYEQYF.

This chain uses TRBV11-2 with TRBJ1-1; possible D gene TRBD1, 5 bases. Trimming shortened V by 5 bases and J by 4 bases, and 11 bases separated the two germline ends. The CDR3 is 13 amino acids. The V gene's germline CDR1 is SGHAT and CDR2 FQNNGV. CDR3 bases: TGTGCCAGCAGCGTTCAGGGCGGCACTGAAGCTTTCTTT. Its protein product is CASSVQGGTEAFF.

The chain joins TRBV9 to TRBJ2-3; 8 bases are shared with TRBD2. The germline CDR1 and CDR2 sequences are SGDLS and YYNGEE. The CDR3 loop spans 16 amino acids. V shed 0 bases and J 6 bases; nucleotides not matched to a gene: 9. The CDR3: CASSVGDGRAGDTQYF. The DNA of the CDR3 is TGTGCCAGCAGCGTAGGGGACGGGAGGGCCGGTGATACGCAGTATTTT.

This chain connects TRBV7-9 to TRBJ1-1; no clear D. Germline assignment: CDR1 SEHNR and CDR2 FQNEAQ (reference sequence). The CDR3 has 14 amino acids. Trimming took 5 bases from V and 0 from J, leaving 10 bases between them. CDR3 in amino acids: CASSATPMNTEAFF. The CDR3 DNA reads TGTGCCAGCAGCGCTACTCCGATGAACACTGAAGCTTTCTTT.

This chain uses TRBV13 with TRBJ1-2; weak D call: TRBD1 (5 bases). With 4 bases removed from V and 6 bases from J, the gap between germline ends came to 18 bases. Germline V gene data show CDR1 as PRHDT and CDR2 as FYEKMQ (reference sequence). The CDR3 sequence is 15 residues long. The CDR3 sequence is CASSSTDRRLNGYTF. Here the CDR3 DNA reads TGTGCCAGCAGCTCTACCGACAGACGATTAAATGGCTACACCTTC.

The chain is built from TRBV18 and TRBJ1-1; a possible D gene is TRBD1 (6 bases). With 5 bases removed from V and 3 bases from J, the gap between germline ends came to 13 bases. CDR1 is KGHSH and CDR2 is LQKENI in the germline V gene. This CDR3 has 14 amino acids. The CDR3, as DNA: TGTGCCAGCTCATGGGGGCGAGGGGACACTGAAGCTTTCTTT. It is translated as CASSWGRGDTEAFF.

The chain is built from TRBV7-6 and TRBJ2-1, with 8 bases matching TRBD1. Trimming removed 3 bases from V and 6 bases from J; junction bases left unmatched: 13. Germline CDR1 and CDR2: SGHVS and FNYEAQ. This CDR3 spans 17 amino acids. The DNA of the CDR3 is TGTGCCAGCAGCTTTCGGGCAGGGGGCTTGTCGGGCAATGAGCAGTTCTTC. It translates to CASSFRAGGLSGNEQFF.

The chain has TRBV6-6 and TRBJ2-3; 10 bases map to TRBD1. The germline V gene has CDR1 MNHNY and CDR2 SVGAGI (reference sequence). This CDR3 comprises 15 residues. After removal of 7 bases from V and 5 bases from J, the junction contained 9 bases not matched to a gene. The CDR3 DNA sequence: TGTGCCAGCATTAGCCGGGACAGGGGAGGAGATACGCAGTATTTT. Amino acid sequence: CASISRDRGGDTQYF.

The J gene is TRBJ1-5, the V gene TRBV27; weak D call: TRBD1 (5 bases). The germline V and J ends were trimmed by 1 base and 9 bases, with 10 bases remaining between them. This CDR3 is 13 amino acids long. Germline lookup yields CDR1 MNHEY and CDR2 SMNVEV (reference sequence). DNA for the CDR3: TGTGCCAGCAGTTTATATGACAGATTGCCCCAGCATTTT. Translating it yields CASSLYDRLPQHF.

V usage is TRBV28 and J usage is TRBJ1-2, with 7 bases matching TRBD1. V lost 6 bases, J lost 2 bases, and 6 bases stayed unmatched. Germline CDR1 MDHEN, CDR2 SYDVKM. This CDR3 is built from 14 residues. CDR3 amino acids: CASSWGQTNYGYTF. As DNA, the CDR3 is TGTGCCAGCAGCTGGGGACAGACGAACTATGGCTACACCTTC.

This clone was counted a few times. In the same sample, other DNA sequences code for this CDR3. This chain links TRBV19 with TRBJ1-2, with a weak D call TRBD1 (6 bases). V shed 2 bases and J shed 4 bases, with 11 bases lying between them. There are 14 residues in the CDR3. Germline assignment: CDR1 LNHDA and CDR2 SQIVND (reference sequence). CDR3 protein: CASSIRTGTYGYTF. The CDR3 region has the DNA TGTGCCAGTAGTATACGTACAGGGACCTATGGCTACACCTTC.

The rearrangement uses TRBV6-6 and TRBJ2-7; 8 bases fit TRBD1. V shed 7 bases and J 2 bases; nucleotides not matched to a gene: 10. The CDR3 consists of 15 residues. From germline, CDR1 is MNHNY and CDR2 SVGAGI (reference sequence). DNA for the CDR3: TGTGCCAGCAATGCGGACAGGGAAGGAGCCTACGAGCAGTACTTC. It encodes CASNADREGAYEQYF.

The rearrangement uses TRBV5-4 and TRBJ2-3; D perhaps matches TRBD2 (5 bases). V lost 4 bases and J 0 bases, leaving 15 bases between the germline ends. This CDR3 contains 16 residues. Germline V CDR1 and CDR2: SGHNT, YYREEE (reference sequence). This CDR3 is CASSGFPGSSTDTQYF. DNA of the CDR3: TGTGCCAGCAGCGGCTTTCCGGGATCTAGCACAGATACGCAGTATTTT.

The V call is TRBV5-6, the J call TRBJ2-3; 9 nucleotides align to TRBD2. The trim removed 2 bases at V and 1 base at J, leaving 2 bases unmatched. This CDR3 spans 15 amino acids. CDR1 and CDR2 from the germline V gene are SGHDT and YYEEEE. The CDR3 is CASSFPSGGTDTQYF. In DNA, the CDR3 is TGTGCCAGCAGCTTCCCTAGCGGGGGCACAGATACGCAGTATTTT.